A single count supports the clone carrying this TCR beta chain. The length of the CDR3 is 15 residues. Deletions cut 6 bases from V and 2 bases from J, with 14 bases between. Per the germline V gene, CDR1 is SNHLY and CDR2 is FYNNEI. Method: immunoSEQ multiplex PCR; TCRdb's copy keeps in-frame clones and lacks some. Found here are about 360,000 clones, approximately 80% of them singletons; the top ten hold around 1%. The data are from a study of blood T cell repertoires in COVID-19. Turning to the study itself: T cells, B-cell-depleted T cells, or PBMCs provided the cDNA or gDNA that served as material.

The source of this sequence is a human donor with acute or convalescent COVID-19. The donor label of this sample is uncertain. Material: peripheral blood. This chain joins TRBV2 and TRBJ1-5; D remains unclear. The CDR3 reads CASSPHEHGNQPQHF. In nucleotides, the CDR3 is TGTGCCAGCAGCCCCCATGAACATGGCAATCAGCCCCAGCATTTT. Full variable domain (rest looked up from reference TRBV2 and TRBJ1-5): EPEVTQTPSHQVTQMGQEVILRCVPISNHLYFYWYRQILGQKVEFLVSFYNNEISEKSEIFDDQFSVERPDGSNFTLKIRSTKLEDSAMYFCASSPHEHGNQPQHFGDGTRLSIL.